The 2 T cell receptor beta chains reported below all come from one sample, sequenced in a study of blood T cells in healthy people across ages. A second PCR of about 7 to 12 cycles used a sample-barcoded 5' primer and a J-beta primer mix. TCRdb analysed the 5' RACE reads with MiXCR anew, one entry per CDR3 protein. The table shows around 900,000 distinct CDR3 sequences, with roughly half occurring only once. Material: blood. These receptors originate from a woman in her sixties or seventies in good health.

A remark on this clonotype: At one boundary the junction diverges from the germline segment, which might be a read error. The genes are TRBV20-1 and TRBJ1-1, with D perhaps matching TRBD1 (6 bases). CDR1 and CDR2 (germline): DFQATT, SNEGSKA (reference sequence). The CDR3 spans 12 residues. The CDR3 loop is CSAPYRATGAFF. The CDR3 nucleotides read TGCAGTGCTCCCTACAGGGCCACTGGAGCTTTCTTT.

The gene calls are TRBV2 and TRBJ1-6, with 8 nucleotides matching TRBD1. CDR1 is SNHLY, CDR2 FYNNEI, per germline. This CDR3 is 15 amino acids long. Trimming took 10 bases from V and 7 from J; bases not matched to a gene: 12. CDR3 in amino acids: CANTGGQILNSPLHF. In DNA form, the CDR3 reads TGTGCCAACACAGGGGGACAGATTTTGAATTCACCCCTCCACTTT.